This T cell receptor (beta chain) came from a study of OX40 agonist ivuxolimab in advanced cancers. Study-wide context: The patients received agonistic anti-OX40 (CD134) antibody ivuxolimab.

The length of the CDR3 is 18 residues. This clone was seen a few times. The table came from immunoSEQ multiplex PCR; TCRdb's copy has only in-frame clones and leaves some out. The sample shows tens of thousands of clones, approximately 88% of them seen only once. This clonotype was obtained from an adult with an advanced solid tumor such as melanoma, head and neck, liver or kidney cancer. This chain uses TRBV21-1 with TRBJ2-5; the D call TRBD2 from the table was never checked on the DNA. TRBV21-1 is a listed pseudogene. Sequencing was performed on CD4+ or CD8+ T cells sorted from blood, taken in a trial of the OX40 agonist ivuxolimab. CDR3: CASEKLQREVFRQETQYF. Here the CDR3 DNA reads TGTGCCAGCGAAAAGTTACAACGGGAGGTTTTCCGCCAAGAGACCCAGTACTTC.